Below, 2 T cell receptor beta chains from the same sample are listed, as sequenced in a study of regulatory T cells in long-lasting Graves disease. Investigators prepared the TCR beta libraries by applying iRepertoire HTBI primers and Arm-PCR of CDR3 regions. TCRdb redid the calling of the multiplex PCR reads with MiXCR, one entry per CDR3 protein. The profile shows 530,000 or so distinct CDR3 sequences, roughly 12% of them singletons. Time point here: newly diagnosed GD, antithyroid drugs for less than 3 months. Isolated PBMC RNA provided the starting material for the TCR library. The same data also contributed to another study, on T cells in Graves' hyperthyroidism and ophthalmopathy.

The specimen comprised peripheral blood mononuclear cells (PBMCs), sampled at new diagnosis, from a patient treated with antithyroid drugs. These receptors were taken from a young man with Graves disease.

This clonotype was recorded a few times. V usage is TRBV5-1 and J usage is TRBJ2-5; D gene uncertain. Trimming took 3 bases from V and 4 from J, leaving 13 bases between them. Germline lookup yields CDR1 SGHRS and CDR2 YFSETQ. The CDR3 extends over 14 amino acids. Here the CDR3 reads CASSSVEVGETQYF. CDR3 DNA sequence: TGCGCCAGCAGCTCCGTGGAAGTGGGAGAGACCCAGTACTTC.

The chain has TRBV7-9 and TRBJ2-3, with TRBD2 matching over 9 bases. This CDR3 comprises 16 residues. V gave up 6 bases and J gave up 4 bases; unmatched junction bases: 11. Germline-derived CDR1 and CDR2 are SEHNR and FQNEAQ (reference sequence). The CDR3 loop reads CASRSGAGGPSDTQYF. The CDR3 DNA reads as TGTGCCAGCAGATCAGGCGCGGGAGGGCCCTCAGATACGCAGTATTTT. The full variable domain, in which reference TRBV7-9 and TRBJ2-3 provide the parts outside the CDR3, is DTGVSQNPRHKITKRGQNVTFRCDPISEHNRLYWYRQTLGQGPEFLTYFQNEAQLEKSRLLSDRFSAERPKGSFSTLEIQRTEQGDSAMYLCASRSGAGGPSDTQYFGPGTRLTVL.